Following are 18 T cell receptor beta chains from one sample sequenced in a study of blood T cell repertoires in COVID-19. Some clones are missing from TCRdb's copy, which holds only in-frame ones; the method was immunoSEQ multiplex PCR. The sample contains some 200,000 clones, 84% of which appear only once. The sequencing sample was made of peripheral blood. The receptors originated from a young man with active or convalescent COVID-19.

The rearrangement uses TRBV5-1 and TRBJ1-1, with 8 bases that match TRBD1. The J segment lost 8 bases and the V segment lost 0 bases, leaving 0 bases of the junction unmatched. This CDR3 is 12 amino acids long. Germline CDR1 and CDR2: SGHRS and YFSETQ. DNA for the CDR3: TGCGCCAGCAGCTTGGCAGGGGGCGAAGCTTTCTTT. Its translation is CASSLAGGEAFF.

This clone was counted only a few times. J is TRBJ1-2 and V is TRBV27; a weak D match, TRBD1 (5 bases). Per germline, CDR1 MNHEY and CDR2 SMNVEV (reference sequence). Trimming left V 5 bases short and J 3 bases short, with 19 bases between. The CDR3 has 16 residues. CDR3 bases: TGTGCCAGCAGTCCAAGGGGAGGGACCAGTTACTATGGCTACACCTTC. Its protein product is CASSPRGGTSYYGYTF.

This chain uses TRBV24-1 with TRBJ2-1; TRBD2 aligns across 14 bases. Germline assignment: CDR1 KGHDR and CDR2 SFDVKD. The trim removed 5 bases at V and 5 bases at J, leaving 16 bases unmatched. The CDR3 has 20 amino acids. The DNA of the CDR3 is TGTGCCACCAGTGGTAGATGGGGGACTAGCGGGAGTCTCAGTAACAATGAGCAGTTCTTC. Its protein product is CATSGRWGTSGSLSNNEQFF.

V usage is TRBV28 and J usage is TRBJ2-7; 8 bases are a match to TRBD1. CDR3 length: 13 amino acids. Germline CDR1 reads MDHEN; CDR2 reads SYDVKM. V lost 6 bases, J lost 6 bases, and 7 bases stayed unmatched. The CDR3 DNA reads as TGTGCCAGCAGCTCCGGACAGGGTGGCGAGCAGTACGTC. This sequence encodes CASSSGQGGEQYV.

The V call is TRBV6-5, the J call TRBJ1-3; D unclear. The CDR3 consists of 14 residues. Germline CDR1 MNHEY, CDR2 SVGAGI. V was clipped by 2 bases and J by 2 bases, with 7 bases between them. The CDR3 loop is CASSYTKTGNTIYF. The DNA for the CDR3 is TGTGCCAGCAGTTACACTAAGACTGGAAACACCATATATTTT.

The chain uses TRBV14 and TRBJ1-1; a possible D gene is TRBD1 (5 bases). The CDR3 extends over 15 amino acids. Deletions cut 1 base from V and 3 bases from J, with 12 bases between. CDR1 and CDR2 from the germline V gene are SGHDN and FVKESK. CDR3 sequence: CASSQGTRVDTEAFF. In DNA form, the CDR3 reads TGTGCCAGCAGCCAAGGGACCAGGGTGGACACTGAAGCTTTCTTT.

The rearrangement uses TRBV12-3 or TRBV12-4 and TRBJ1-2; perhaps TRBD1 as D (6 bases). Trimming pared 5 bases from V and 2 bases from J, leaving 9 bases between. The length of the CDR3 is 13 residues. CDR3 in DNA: TGTGCCAGCAGTCGGACAGAGAACTATGGCTACACCTTC. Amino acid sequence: CASSRTENYGYTF.

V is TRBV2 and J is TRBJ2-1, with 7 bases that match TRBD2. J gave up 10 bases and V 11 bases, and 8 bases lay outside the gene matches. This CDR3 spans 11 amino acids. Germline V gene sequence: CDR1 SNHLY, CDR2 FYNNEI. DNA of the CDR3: TGTGCCTACCTTTCCGGGAGGGAGCAGTTCTTC. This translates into CAYLSGREQFF.

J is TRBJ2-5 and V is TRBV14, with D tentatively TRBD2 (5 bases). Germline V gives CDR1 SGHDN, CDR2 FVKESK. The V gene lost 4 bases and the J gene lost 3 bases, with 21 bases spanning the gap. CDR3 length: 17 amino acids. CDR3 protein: CASSPQSGWGVEETQYF. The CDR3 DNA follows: TGTGCCAGCAGCCCTCAGTCGGGGTGGGGTGTAGAAGAGACCCAGTACTTC. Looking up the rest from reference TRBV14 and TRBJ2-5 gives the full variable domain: EAGVTQFPSHSVIEKGQTVTLRCDPISGHDNLYWYRRVMGKEIKFLLHFVKESKQDESGMPNNRFLAERTGGTYSTLKVQPAELEDSGVYFCASSPQSGWGVEETQYFGPGTRLLVL.

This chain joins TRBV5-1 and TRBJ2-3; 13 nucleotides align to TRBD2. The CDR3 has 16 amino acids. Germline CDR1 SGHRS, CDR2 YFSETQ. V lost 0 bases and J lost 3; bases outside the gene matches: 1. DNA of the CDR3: TGCGCCAGCAGCTTGGGGACTAGCGGGGGTACAGATACGCAGTATTTT. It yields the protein CASSLGTSGGTDTQYF.

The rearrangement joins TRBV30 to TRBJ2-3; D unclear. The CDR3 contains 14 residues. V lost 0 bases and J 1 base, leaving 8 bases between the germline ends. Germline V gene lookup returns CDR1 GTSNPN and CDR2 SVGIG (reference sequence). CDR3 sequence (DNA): TGTGCCTGGAGTGTACCACCGGGCACAGATACGCAGTATTTT. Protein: CAWSVPPGTDTQYF. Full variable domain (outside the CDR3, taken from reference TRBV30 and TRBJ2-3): SQTIHQWPATLVQPVGSPLSLECTVEGTSNPNLYWYRQAAGRGLQLLFYSVGIGQISSEVPQNLSASRPQDRQFILSSKKLLLSDSGFYLCAWSVPPGTDTQYFGPGTRLTVL.

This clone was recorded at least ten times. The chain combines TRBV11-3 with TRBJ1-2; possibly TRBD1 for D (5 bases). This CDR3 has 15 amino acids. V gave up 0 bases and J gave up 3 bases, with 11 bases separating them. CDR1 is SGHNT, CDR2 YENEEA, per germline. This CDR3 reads CASSLETAGHYGYTF. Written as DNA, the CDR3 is TGTGCCAGCAGCTTAGAGACGGCGGGGCACTATGGCTACACCTTC.

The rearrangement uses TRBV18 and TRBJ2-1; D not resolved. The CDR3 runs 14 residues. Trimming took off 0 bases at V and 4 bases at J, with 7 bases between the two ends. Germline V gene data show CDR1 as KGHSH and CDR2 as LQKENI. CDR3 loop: CASSPPSRYNEQFF. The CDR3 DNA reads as TGTGCCAGCTCACCACCCTCGAGGTACAATGAGCAGTTCTTC.

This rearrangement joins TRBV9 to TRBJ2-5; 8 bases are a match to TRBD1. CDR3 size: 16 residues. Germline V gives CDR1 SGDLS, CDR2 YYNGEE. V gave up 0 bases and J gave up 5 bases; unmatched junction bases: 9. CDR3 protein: CASSVGPGGSGETQYF. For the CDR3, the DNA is TGTGCCAGCAGCGTAGGGCCAGGGGGCTCTGGGGAGACCCAGTACTTC.

The CDR3, as DNA: TGTGCCACCAGCAGAGTACAGGAATACACCTACGAGCAGTACTTC. Its translation is CATSRVQEYTYEQYF. The rearrangement links TRBV15 to TRBJ2-7; D might be TRBD1 (5 bases). CDR1 and CDR2 (germline): LNHNV, YYDKDF (reference sequence). Trimming removed 1 base at V and 2 bases at J, with 12 bases between. This CDR3 region has 15 residues.

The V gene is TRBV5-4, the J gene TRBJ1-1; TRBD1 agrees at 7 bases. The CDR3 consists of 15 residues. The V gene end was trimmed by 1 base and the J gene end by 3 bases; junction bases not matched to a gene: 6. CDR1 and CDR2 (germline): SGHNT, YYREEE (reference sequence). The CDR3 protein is CASSLYTGEDTEAFF. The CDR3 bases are TGTGCCAGCAGCTTGTATACAGGGGAGGACACTGAAGCTTTCTTT.

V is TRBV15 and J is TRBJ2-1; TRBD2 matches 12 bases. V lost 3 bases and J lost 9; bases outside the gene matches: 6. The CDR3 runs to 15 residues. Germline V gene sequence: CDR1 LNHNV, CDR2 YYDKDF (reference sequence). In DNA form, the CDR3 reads TGTGCCACCAGCAGCGCTAGCGGGGGGGTAAGTGAGCAGTTCTTC. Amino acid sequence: CATSSASGGVSEQFF.

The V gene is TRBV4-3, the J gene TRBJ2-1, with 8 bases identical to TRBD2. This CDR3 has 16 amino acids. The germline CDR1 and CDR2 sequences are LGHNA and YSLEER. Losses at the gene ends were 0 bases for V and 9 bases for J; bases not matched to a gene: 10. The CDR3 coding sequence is TGCGCCAGCAGCCAAGATCCGGGAGGGAACCTCGGTGAGCAGTTCTTC. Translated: CASSQDPGGNLGEQFF.